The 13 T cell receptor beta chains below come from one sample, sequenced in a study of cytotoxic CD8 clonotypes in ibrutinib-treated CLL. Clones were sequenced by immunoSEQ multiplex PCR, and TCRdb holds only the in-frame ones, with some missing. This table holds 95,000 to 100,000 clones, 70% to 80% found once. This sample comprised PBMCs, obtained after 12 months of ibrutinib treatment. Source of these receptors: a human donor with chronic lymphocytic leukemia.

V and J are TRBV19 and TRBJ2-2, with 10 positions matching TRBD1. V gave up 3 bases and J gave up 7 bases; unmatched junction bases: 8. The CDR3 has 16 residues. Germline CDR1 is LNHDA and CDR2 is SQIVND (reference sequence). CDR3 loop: CASSMGRQGASGELFF. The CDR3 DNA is TGTGCCAGTAGTATGGGTAGACAGGGGGCGAGCGGGGAGCTGTTTTTT.

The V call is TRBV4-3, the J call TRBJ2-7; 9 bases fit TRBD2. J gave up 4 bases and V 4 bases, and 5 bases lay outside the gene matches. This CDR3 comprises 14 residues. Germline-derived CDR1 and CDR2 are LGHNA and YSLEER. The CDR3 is CASSLETSGYEQYF. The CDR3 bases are TGCGCCAGCAGCCTAGAGACTAGCGGATACGAGCAGTACTTC.

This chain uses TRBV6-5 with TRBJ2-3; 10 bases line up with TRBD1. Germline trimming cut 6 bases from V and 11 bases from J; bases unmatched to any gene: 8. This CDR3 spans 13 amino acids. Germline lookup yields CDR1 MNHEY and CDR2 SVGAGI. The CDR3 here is CASSLDRGSQQYF. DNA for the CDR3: TGTGCCAGCAGCCTGGACAGGGGGTCACAGCAGTATTTT.

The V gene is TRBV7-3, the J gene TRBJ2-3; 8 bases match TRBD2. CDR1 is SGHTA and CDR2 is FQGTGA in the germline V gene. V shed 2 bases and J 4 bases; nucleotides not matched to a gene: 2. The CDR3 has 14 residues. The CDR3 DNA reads TGTGCCAGCAGCTTACCCGGGGGGGCAGATACGCAGTATTTT. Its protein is CASSLPGGADTQYF.

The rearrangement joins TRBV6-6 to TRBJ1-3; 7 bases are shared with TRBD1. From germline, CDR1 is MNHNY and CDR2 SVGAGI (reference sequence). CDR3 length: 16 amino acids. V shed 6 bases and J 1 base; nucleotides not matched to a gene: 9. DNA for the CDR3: TGTGCCAGCAGATACGCCCAGGGGGGGTCTGGAAACACCATATATTTT. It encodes CASRYAQGGSGNTIYF.

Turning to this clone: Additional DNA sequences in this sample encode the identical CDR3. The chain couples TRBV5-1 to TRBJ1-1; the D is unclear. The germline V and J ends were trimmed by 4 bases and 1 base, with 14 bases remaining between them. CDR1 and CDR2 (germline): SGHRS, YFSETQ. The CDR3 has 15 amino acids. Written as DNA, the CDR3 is TGCGCCAGCAGCCTGGCGGTGACGGAGAACACTGAAGCTTTCTTT. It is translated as CASSLAVTENTEAFF.

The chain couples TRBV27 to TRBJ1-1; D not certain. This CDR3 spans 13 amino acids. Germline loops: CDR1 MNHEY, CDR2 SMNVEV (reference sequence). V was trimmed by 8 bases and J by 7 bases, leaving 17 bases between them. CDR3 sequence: CASARSGVNEAFF. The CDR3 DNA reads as TGTGCCAGCGCGCGAAGCGGGGTTAATGAAGCTTTCTTT.

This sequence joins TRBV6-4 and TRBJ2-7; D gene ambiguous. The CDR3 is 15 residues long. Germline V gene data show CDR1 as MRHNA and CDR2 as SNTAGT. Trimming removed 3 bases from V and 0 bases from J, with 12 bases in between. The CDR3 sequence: CASSEDVNPSYEQYF. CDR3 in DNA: TGTGCCAGCAGTGAAGACGTTAATCCCTCCTACGAGCAGTACTTC.

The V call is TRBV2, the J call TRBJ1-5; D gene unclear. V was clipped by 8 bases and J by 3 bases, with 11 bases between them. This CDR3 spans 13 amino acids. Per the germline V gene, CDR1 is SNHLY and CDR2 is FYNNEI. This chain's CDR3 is CASADGANQPQHF. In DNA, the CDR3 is TGTGCCAGCGCGGACGGAGCCAATCAGCCCCAGCATTTT.

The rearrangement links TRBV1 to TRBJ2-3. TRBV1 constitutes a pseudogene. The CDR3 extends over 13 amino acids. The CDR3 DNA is TGCACCAGCAGCCAAATGATCGCAGATACGCAGTATTTT. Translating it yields CTSSQMIADTQYF.

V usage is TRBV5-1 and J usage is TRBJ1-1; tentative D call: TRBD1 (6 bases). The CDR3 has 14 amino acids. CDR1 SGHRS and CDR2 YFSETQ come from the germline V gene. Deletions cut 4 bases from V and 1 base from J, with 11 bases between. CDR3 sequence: CASSRGAENTEAFF. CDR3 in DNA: TGCGCCAGCAGCCGGGGGGCTGAGAACACTGAAGCTTTCTTT.

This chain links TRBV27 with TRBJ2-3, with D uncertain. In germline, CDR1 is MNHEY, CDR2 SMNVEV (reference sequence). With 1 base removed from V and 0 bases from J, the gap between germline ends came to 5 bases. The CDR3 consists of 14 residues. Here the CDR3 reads CASSLLASTDTQYF. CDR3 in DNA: TGTGCCAGCAGTTTATTGGCTAGCACAGATACGCAGTATTTT.

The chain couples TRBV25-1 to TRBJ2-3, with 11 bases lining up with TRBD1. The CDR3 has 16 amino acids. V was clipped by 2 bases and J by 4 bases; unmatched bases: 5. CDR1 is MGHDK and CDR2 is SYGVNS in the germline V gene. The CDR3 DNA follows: TGTGCCAGCAGTGAAGGGACAGGGGGTCGGGCAGATACGCAGTATTTT. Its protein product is CASSEGTGGRADTQYF.